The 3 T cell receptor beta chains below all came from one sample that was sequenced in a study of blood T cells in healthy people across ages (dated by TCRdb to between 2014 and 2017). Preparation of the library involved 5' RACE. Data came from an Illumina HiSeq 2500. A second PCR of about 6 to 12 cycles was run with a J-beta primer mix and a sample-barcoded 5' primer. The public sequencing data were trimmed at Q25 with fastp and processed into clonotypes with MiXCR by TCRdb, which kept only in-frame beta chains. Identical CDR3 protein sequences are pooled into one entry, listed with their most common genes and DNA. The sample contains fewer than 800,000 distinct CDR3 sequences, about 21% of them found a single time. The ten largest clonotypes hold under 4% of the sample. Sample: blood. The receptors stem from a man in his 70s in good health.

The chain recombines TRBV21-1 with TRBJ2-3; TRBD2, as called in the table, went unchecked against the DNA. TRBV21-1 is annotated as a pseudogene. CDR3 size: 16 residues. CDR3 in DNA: TGTGCCAGCAGCAAAGTGGGGACTAGCGGCACAGATACGCAGTATTTT. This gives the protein CASSKVGTSGTDTQYF.

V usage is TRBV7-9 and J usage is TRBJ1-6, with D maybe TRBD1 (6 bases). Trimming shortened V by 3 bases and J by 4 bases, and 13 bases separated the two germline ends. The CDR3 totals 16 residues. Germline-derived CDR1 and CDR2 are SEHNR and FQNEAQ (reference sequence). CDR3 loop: CASSFSRGTYNSPLHF. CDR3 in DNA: TGTGCCAGCAGCTTCTCCAGGGGAACGTATAATTCACCCCTCCACTTT.

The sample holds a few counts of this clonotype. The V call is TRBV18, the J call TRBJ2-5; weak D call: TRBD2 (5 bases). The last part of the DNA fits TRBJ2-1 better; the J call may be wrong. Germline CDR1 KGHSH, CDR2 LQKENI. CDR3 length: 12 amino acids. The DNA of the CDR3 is TGTGCCAGCTCACCAGTCGGACTGGGCCAGTTCTTC. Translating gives CASSPVGLGQFF.